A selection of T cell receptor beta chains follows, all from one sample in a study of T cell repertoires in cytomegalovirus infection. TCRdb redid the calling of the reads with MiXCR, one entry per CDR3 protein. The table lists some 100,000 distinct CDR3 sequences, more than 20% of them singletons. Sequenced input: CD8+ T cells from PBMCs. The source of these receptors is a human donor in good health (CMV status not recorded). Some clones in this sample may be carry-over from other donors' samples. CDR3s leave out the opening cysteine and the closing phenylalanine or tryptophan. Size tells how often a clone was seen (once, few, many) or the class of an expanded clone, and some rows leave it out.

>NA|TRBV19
ASSQGKSNQPQH
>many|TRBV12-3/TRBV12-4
ASSLGHVYEQY
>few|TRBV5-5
ASSLAAGTEAF
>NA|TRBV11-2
ASSLGTDRPDTQY
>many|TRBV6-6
ASISGQGNQPQH
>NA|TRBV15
ATSRAVGVSGANVLT
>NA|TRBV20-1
SAALGTGGSYGYT
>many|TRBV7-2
ASSLRTGDSGNTIY
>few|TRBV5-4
ASSADKGGDTDTQY
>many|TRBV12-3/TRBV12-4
ASSYGGSTGELF
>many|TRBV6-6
ASSWVRDRGLDQPQH
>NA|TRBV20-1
SAMGVTLQSSYEQY
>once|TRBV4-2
ASSKGAGELL
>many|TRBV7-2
ASSSTGVDTQY
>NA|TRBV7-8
ASSLDFKGGTDTQY
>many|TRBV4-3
ASSLMVHTGELF
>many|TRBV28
ASSLRTGSTDTQY
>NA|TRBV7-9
ASSAPGWDTEAF
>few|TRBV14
ASSPTGTRTDTQY
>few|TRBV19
ASSIDSSGDNSPLH
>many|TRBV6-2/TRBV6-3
ASSYELRGADYGYT
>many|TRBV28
ASSLGGSILT
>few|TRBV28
ASSKEEQVNQPQH
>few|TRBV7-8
ASSFSGGGSNEQF
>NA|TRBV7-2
ASSLSGQASGYT